The 23 T cell receptor beta chains in this list originate from one sample, sequenced in a study of human T cells and chemical hapten exposure (dated by TCRdb to the early 2020s). The method behind the library was RACE. Sequencing took place on a NextSeq 500. The public reads were reprocessed in TCRdb via fastp at Q25 and MiXCR, keeping in-frame beta chains. Entries are consolidated by CDR3 protein sequence, retaining the most common genes and DNA. For this sample the table gives over 85,000 distinct CDR3 sequences, of which about 10% were detected only once. Jointly, the top ten make up about 3% of the sample. This sample's time point label indicates: pre-sensitization, week 0. The treatment or condition label on this specimen signifies: therapeutic diphenylcyclopropenone sensitization with weekly scalp DPC. Sequenced material: whole blood, taken in connection with sensitization to the hapten diphenylcyclopropenone (DPC). All receptors come from an older woman with alopecia areata. Some clones in this sample may be carry-over from other donors' samples.

Ten or more counts support this clonotype. This chain connects TRBV6-1 to TRBJ2-7, with TRBD1 matching over 7 bases. Germline-derived CDR1 and CDR2 are MNHNS and SASEGT. The V gene end was trimmed by 7 bases and the J gene end by 2 bases; junction bases not matched to a gene: 11. The CDR3 sequence is 15 residues long. The CDR3 DNA is TGTGCCAGCACCCGCTTAGGACAGGACCCCTACGAGCAGTACTTC. The encoded protein is CASTRLGQDPYEQYF.

This chain links TRBV20-1 with TRBJ1-2; D is unclear. Germline V CDR1 and CDR2: DFQATT, SNEGSKA (reference sequence). Trimming took off 1 base at V and 2 bases at J, with 8 bases between the two ends. The CDR3 runs 13 residues. CDR3 sequence: CSARVDGNYGYTF. CDR3 DNA: TGCAGTGCTAGAGTGGACGGAAACTATGGCTACACCTTC.

This clonotype was seen at least ten times. The chain joins TRBV20-1 to TRBJ1-5; D call uncertain. V gave up 0 bases and J gave up 0 bases, with 6 bases separating them. The CDR3 spans 14 residues. CDR1 is DFQATT, CDR2 SNEGSKA, per germline (reference sequence). The CDR3 nucleotides read TGCAGTGCTAGAGATGAGGGTAGCAATCAGCCCCAGCATTTT. Its protein is CSARDEGSNQPQHF.

Ten or more counts support this clonotype. This chain uses TRBV5-1 with TRBJ1-2; 8 positions agree with TRBD1. The CDR3 spans 13 residues. Germline trimming cut 7 bases from V and 2 bases from J; bases unmatched to any gene: 4. The germline V gene encodes CDR1 SGHRS and CDR2 YFSETQ. Here the CDR3 DNA reads TGCGCCAGCTCGGACAGGGCGAACTATGGCTACACCTTC. Amino acid sequence: CASSDRANYGYTF.

This clonotype was recorded a few times. The CDR3 sequence: CSASSGGRGGSPLHF. As DNA, the CDR3 is TGCAGTGCTTCAAGCGGGGGCAGGGGCGGTTCACCCCTCCACTTT. The chain uses TRBV20-1 and TRBJ1-6; D is perhaps TRBD1 (6 bases). Germline CDR1 DFQATT, CDR2 SNEGSKA (reference sequence). This CDR3 is 15 amino acids long. V was shortened by 5 bases and J by 9 bases, with 20 bases between the two germline ends.

This clonotype was seen at least ten times. The rearrangement joins TRBV4-1 to TRBJ2-7; D is ambiguous. The CDR3 totals 14 residues. Trimming cost V 0 bases and J 3 bases, with 9 bases left between them. Germline CDR1 is MGHRA and CDR2 is YSYEKL. As DNA, the CDR3 is TGCGCCAGCAGCCAAGATCGTGGGGTCTACGAGCAGTACTTC. This encodes CASSQDRGVYEQYF.

There are many counts of this clonotype. The chain couples TRBV18 to TRBJ1-2, with D perhaps matching TRBD1 (5 bases). The V and J ends lost 3 bases and 6 bases respectively, with 17 bases between them. CDR1 KGHSH and CDR2 LQKENI come from the germline V gene. The CDR3 covers 15 residues. In DNA, the CDR3 is TGTGCCAGCTCACCCGAGATCGGGGGAAAGGATGGCTACACCTTC. It yields the protein CASSPEIGGKDGYTF. The full variable domain, rest sourced from reference TRBV18 and TRBJ1-2, is NAGVMQNPRHLVRRRGQEARLRCSPMKGHSHVYWYRQLPEEGLKFMVYLQKENIIDESGMPKERFSAEFPKEGPSILRIQQVVRGDSAAYFCASSPEIGGKDGYTFGSGTRLTVV.

This clonotype has ten or more counts. This rearrangement joins TRBV10-3 to TRBJ2-4; D uncertain. This CDR3 is 16 amino acids long. CDR1 and CDR2 from the germline V gene are ENHRY and SYGVKD. V gave up 0 bases and J gave up 0 bases, with 9 bases separating them. CDR3 protein: CAISESGQLAKNIQYF. CDR3 sequence (DNA): TGTGCCATCAGTGAGTCAGGGCAGCTAGCCAAAAACATTCAGTACTTC.

This clonotype was counted ten times or more. J is TRBJ1-2 and V is TRBV20-1; D perhaps matches TRBD1 (5 bases). V shed 3 bases and J shed 3 bases, with 23 bases lying between them. Looked up from germline, CDR1 is DFQATT and CDR2 is SNEGSKA (reference sequence). The CDR3 totals 17 residues. The CDR3, as DNA: TGCAGTGCTAGGGTGACAGCCGGGGTGAGGGGAGACTATGGCTACACCTTC. Translated, it gives CSARVTAGVRGDYGYTF.

As to this clonotype: A junction end diverges from the germline sequence, so it may reflect a read error. The chain couples TRBV10-1 to TRBJ1-1; D is unclear. This CDR3 is 14 amino acids long. Germline V gene lookup returns CDR1 WNHNN and CDR2 SYGVQD (reference sequence). The CDR3, as DNA: TGCGCCAGCAGTGAGTCTTTGGGTAGCACTGAAGCCTTCTTT. It encodes CASSESLGSTEAFF.

The chain is built from TRBV5-1 and TRBJ2-7, with D possibly matching TRBD2 (5 bases). Per germline, CDR1 SGHRS and CDR2 YFSETQ. Between the trimmed V and J ends, which lost 0 bases and 4 bases, there was a span of 11 bases. This CDR3 has 14 amino acids. The CDR3 reads CASSLGGSRYEQYF. For the CDR3, the DNA is TGCGCCAGCAGCTTGGGAGGGTCCAGGTACGAGCAGTACTTC.

This clonotype was observed a few times. The CDR3 protein is CSTRTSSGVHSYEQYF. The CDR3 nucleotides are TGCAGCACGAGAACGTCTAGCGGGGTGCACTCCTACGAGCAGTACTTC. V is TRBV29-1 and J is TRBJ2-7; 9 bases fit TRBD2. Germline assignment: CDR1 SQVTM and CDR2 ANQGSEA. Trimming removed 8 bases from V and 0 bases from J; junction bases left unmatched: 14. The CDR3 spans 16 residues.

About this clonotype: A much larger clone lies a single base off, so this may be a read error. V gene TRBV7-9 combines with J gene TRBJ2-1; 7 nucleotides agree with TRBD1. Germline lookup yields CDR1 SEHNR and CDR2 FQNEAQ (reference sequence). The CDR3 sequence is 12 residues long. CDR3 region: CTSISQGNEQFF. The CDR3 nucleotides are TGTACCAGCATATCACAGGGGAATGAGCAGTTCTTC.

The J gene is TRBJ1-5, the V gene TRBV6-2 or TRBV6-3; D is unclear. From germline, CDR1 is MNHEY and CDR2 SVGEGT. The length of the CDR3 is 13 residues. The V gene lost 0 bases and the J gene lost 7 bases, with 7 bases spanning the gap. DNA of the CDR3: TGTGCCAGCAGTTACTCGATGTTGCAGCCCCAGCATTTT. Its translation: CASSYSMLQPQHF.

The chain combines TRBV5-5 with TRBJ2-3, with 10 nucleotides matching TRBD1. V was clipped by 6 bases and J by 9 bases; unmatched bases: 13. From germline, CDR1 is SGHKS and CDR2 YYEKEE (reference sequence). The CDR3 consists of 15 residues. The chain's CDR3 is CASNEVPGQGYTQYF. In DNA form, the CDR3 reads TGTGCCAGCAACGAAGTCCCGGGACAGGGGTACACGCAGTATTTT.

The genes are TRBV3-1 and TRBJ2-5, with no clear D. This CDR3 spans 14 amino acids. From germline, CDR1 is LGHDT and CDR2 YNNKEL (reference sequence). Trimming removed 4 bases from V and 4 bases from J, with 13 bases in between. This CDR3 reads CASSPQTARETQYF. CDR3 DNA: TGTGCCAGCAGCCCCCAAACGGCGCGAGAGACCCAGTACTTC.

This clonotype was seen more than once but under ten times. This sequence joins TRBV5-5 and TRBJ2-2, with D unclear. The CDR3 loop spans 12 amino acids. The V gene lost 2 bases and the J gene lost 6 bases, with 5 bases spanning the gap. Germline assignment: CDR1 SGHKS and CDR2 YYEKEE (reference sequence). The CDR3, as DNA: TGTGCCAGCAGCTTAGTGGCCGGGGAGCTGTTTTTT. Translated: CASSLVAGELFF.

This clonotype showed up many times. This chain uses TRBV29-1 with TRBJ2-5; tentative D call: TRBD2 (6 bases). The CDR3 runs to 13 residues. CDR1 is SQVTM, CDR2 ANQGSEA, per germline. V lost 7 bases and J lost 6, with 18 bases in between. CDR3 sequence: CSGGVSVVKTQYF. CDR3 nucleotides: TGCAGCGGGGGGGTTTCGGTTGTGAAGACCCAGTACTTC.

Ten or more counts support this clonotype. The genes are TRBV5-1 and TRBJ2-1; 7 bases are shared with TRBD2. The V and J ends lost 4 bases and 7 bases, in that order; junction bases with no gene match: 14. This CDR3 spans 16 amino acids. Germline V gene sequence: CDR1 SGHRS, CDR2 YFSETQ. This CDR3 reads CASSPPTPGGENEQFF. The CDR3 region has the DNA TGCGCCAGCAGCCCCCCGACCCCGGGGGGTGAAAATGAGCAGTTCTTC.

This clonotype has only a few counts. This chain connects TRBV20-1 to TRBJ1-2; D remains unclear. The V end was cut by 0 bases, the J end by 8 bases, with 13 bases between. CDR1 is DFQATT and CDR2 is SNEGSKA in the germline V gene (reference sequence). The CDR3 has 13 residues. The CDR3 is CSARDEGRRGYTF. The CDR3 DNA follows: TGCAGTGCTAGAGATGAAGGAAGACGGGGCTACACCTTC.

The rearrangement uses TRBV11-2 and TRBJ1-3; 7 nucleotides align to TRBD1. Germline trimming cut 5 bases from V and 4 bases from J; bases unmatched to any gene: 5. Germline V gene data show CDR1 as SGHAT and CDR2 as FQNNGV. This CDR3 has 14 amino acids. CDR3 sequence: CASSVDRVGNTIYF. In DNA form, the CDR3 reads TGTGCCAGCAGCGTTGACAGGGTCGGAAACACCATATATTTT. The full variable domain, with the rest looked up from reference TRBV11-2 and TRBJ1-3, is EAGVAQSPRYKIIEKRQSVAFWCNPISGHATLYWYQQILGQGPKLLIQFQNNGVVDDSQLPKDRFSAERLKGVDSTLKIQPAKLEDSAVYLCASSVDRVGNTIYFGEGSWLTVV.

This rearrangement joins TRBV4-1 to TRBJ1-2, with a possible D match to TRBD1 (5 bases). CDR1 and CDR2 (germline): MGHRA, YSYEKL. The CDR3 spans 15 residues. V lost 4 bases, J lost 4 bases, and 16 bases lay in between. The DNA for the CDR3 is TGCGCCAGCAGCCGAGAATCACAGGACGGCTATGGCTACACCTTC. Translation gives CASSRESQDGYGYTF.

CDR3: CASRRQVDLDGYTF. DNA of the CDR3: TGCGCCAGCAGGCGACAGGTTGACCTAGATGGCTACACCTTC. The chain employs TRBV4-1 and TRBJ1-2; maybe TRBD1 (6 bases). V was cut by 6 bases and J by 6 bases, with 17 bases left in between. CDR1 and CDR2 (germline): MGHRA, YSYEKL. This CDR3 spans 14 amino acids.